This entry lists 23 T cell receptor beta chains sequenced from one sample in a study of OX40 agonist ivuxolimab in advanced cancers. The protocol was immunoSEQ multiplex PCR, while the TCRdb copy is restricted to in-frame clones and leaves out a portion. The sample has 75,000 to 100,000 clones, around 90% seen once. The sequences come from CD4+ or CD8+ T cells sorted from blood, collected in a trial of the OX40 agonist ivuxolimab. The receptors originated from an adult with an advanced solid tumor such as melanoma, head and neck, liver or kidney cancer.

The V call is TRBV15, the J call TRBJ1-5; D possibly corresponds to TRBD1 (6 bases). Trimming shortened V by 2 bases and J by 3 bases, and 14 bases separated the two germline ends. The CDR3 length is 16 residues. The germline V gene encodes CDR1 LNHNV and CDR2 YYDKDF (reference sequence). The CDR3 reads CATSRRFTGINQPQHF. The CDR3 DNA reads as TGTGCCACCAGCAGACGCTTCACAGGGATCAATCAGCCCCAGCATTTT.

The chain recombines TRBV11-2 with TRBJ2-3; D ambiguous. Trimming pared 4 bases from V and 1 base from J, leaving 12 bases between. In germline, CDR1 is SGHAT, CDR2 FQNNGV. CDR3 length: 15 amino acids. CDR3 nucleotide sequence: TGTGCCAGCAGCTCGCCGCGATCGGGCACAGATACGCAGTATTTT. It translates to CASSSPRSGTDTQYF.

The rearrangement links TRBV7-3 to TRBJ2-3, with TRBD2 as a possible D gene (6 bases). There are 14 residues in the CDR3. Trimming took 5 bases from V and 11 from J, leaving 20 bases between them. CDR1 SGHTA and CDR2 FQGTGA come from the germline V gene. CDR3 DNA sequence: TGTGCCAGCAGCGCCGACAGCGGGTTTGGGGGGCAGTATTTT. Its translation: CASSADSGFGGQYF.

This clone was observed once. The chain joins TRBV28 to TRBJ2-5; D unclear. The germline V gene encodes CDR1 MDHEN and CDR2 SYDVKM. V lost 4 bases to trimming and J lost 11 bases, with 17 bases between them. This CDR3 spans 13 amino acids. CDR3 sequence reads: CASSSSTTEEQYF. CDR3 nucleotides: TGTGCCAGCAGTTCATCTACGACCGAGGAGCAGTACTTC.

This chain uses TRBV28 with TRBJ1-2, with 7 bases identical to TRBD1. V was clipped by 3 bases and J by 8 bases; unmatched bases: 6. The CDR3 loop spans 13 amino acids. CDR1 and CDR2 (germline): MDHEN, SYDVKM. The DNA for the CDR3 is TGTGCCAGCAGTTTGGAGGGGGCCAGGGGCTACACCTTC. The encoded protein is CASSLEGARGYTF.

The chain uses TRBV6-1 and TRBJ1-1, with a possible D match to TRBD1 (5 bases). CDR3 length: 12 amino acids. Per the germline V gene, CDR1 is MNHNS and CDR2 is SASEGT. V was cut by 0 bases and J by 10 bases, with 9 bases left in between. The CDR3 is CASSEARGAAFF. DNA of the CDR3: TGTGCCAGCAGTGAAGCAAGGGGCGCAGCTTTCTTT.

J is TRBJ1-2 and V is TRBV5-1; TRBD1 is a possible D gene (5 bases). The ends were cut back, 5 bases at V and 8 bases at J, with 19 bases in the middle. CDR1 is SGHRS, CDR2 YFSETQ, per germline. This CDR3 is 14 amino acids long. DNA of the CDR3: TGCGCCAGCAGAAACGGGACTCAGACGGGAGGCTACACCTTC. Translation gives CASRNGTQTGGYTF. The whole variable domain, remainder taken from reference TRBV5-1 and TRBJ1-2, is KAGVTQTPRYLIKTRGQQVTLSCSPISGHRSVSWYQQTPGQGLQFLFEYFSETQRNKGNFPGRFSGRQFSNSRSEMNVSTLELGDSALYLCASRNGTQTGGYTFGSGTRLTVV.

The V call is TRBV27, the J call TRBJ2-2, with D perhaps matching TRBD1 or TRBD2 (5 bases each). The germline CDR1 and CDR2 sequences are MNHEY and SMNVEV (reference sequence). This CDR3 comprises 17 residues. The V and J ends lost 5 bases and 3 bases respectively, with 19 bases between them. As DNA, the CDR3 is TGTGCCAGCAGTCGAGTTACCGGGACCGGGTACACCGGGGAGCTGTTTTTT. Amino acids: CASSRVTGTGYTGELFF.

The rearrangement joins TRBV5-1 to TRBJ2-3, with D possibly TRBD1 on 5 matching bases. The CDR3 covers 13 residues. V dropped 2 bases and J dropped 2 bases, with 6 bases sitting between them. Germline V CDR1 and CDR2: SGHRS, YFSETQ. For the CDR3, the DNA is TGCGCCAGCAGCTTACAGGTCACAGATACGCAGTATTTT. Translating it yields CASSLQVTDTQYF.

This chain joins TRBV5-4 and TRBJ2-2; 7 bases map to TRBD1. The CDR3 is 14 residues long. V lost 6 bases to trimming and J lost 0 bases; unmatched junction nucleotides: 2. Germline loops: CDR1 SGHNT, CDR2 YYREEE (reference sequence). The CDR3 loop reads CASTGQANTGELFF. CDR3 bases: TGTGCCAGCACCGGACAGGCGAACACCGGGGAGCTGTTTTTT.

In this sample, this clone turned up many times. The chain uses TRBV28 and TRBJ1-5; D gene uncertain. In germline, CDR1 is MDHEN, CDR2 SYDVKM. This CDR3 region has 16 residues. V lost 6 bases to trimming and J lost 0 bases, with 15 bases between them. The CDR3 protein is CASSGRGAGSNQPQHF. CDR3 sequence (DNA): TGTGCCAGCAGCGGCCGGGGAGCGGGTAGCAATCAGCCCCAGCATTTT.

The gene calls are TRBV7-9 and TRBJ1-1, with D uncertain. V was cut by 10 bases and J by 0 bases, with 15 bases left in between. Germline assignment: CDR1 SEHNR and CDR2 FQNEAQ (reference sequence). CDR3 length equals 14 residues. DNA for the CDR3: TGTGCCACTATACCGGACTTCATGAACACTGAAGCTTTCTTT. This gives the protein CATIPDFMNTEAFF. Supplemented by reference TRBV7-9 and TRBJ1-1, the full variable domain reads DTGVSQNPRHKITKRGQNVTFRCDPISEHNRLYWYRQTLGQGPEFLTYFQNEAQLEKSRLLSDRFSAERPKGSFSTLEIQRTEQGDSAMYLCATIPDFMNTEAFFGQGTRLTVV.

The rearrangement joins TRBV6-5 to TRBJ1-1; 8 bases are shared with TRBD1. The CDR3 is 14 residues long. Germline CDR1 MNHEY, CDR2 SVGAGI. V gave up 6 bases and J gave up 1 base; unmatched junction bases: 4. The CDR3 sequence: CASRHRGGNTEAFF. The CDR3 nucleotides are TGTGCCAGCAGACACAGGGGGGGGAACACTGAAGCTTTCTTT.

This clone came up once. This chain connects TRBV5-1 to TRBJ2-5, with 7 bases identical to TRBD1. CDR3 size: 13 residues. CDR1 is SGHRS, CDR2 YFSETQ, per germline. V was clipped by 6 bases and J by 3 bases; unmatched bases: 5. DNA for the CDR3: TGCGCCAGCAAGGGACAGCCAAAAGAGACCCAGTACTTC. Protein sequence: CASKGQPKETQYF.

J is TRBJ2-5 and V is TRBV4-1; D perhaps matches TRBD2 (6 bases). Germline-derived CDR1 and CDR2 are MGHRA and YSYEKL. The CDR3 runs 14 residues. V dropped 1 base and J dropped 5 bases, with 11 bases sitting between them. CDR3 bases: TGCGCCAGCAGCCAAGTACCCGGAGGGGAGACCCAGTACTTC. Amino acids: CASSQVPGGETQYF.

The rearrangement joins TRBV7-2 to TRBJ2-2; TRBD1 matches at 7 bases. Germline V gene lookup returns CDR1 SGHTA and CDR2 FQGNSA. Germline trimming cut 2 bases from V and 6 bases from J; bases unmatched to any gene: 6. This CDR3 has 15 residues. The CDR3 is CASSLLGQGAGELFF. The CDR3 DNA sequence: TGTGCCAGCAGCTTATTGGGCCAGGGGGCCGGGGAGCTGTTTTTT.

CDR3 sequence reads: CASSHFLDREETQYF. The DNA of the CDR3 is TGTGCCAGCAGCCATTTCTTGGACAGAGAAGAGACCCAGTACTTC. The chain employs TRBV11-1 and TRBJ2-5; D is perhaps TRBD1 (6 bases). Germline CDR1 is SGHAT and CDR2 is FQDESV (reference sequence). The length of the CDR3 is 15 residues. V was clipped by 5 bases and J by 3 bases, with 16 bases between them.

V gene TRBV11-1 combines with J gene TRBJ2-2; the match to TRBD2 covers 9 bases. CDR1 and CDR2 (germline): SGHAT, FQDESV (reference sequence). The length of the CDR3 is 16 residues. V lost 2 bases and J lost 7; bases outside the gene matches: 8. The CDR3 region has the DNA TGTGCCAGCAGCTTACTTTCTAGCGGGAACCTCGGGGAGCTGTTTTTT. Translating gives CASSLLSSGNLGELFF.

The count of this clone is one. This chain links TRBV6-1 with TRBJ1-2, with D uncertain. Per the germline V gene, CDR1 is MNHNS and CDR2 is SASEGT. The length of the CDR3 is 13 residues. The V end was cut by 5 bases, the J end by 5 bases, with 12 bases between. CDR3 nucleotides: TGTGCCAGCAGTAGAGACGGCGGATATGGCTACACCTTC. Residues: CASSRDGGYGYTF.

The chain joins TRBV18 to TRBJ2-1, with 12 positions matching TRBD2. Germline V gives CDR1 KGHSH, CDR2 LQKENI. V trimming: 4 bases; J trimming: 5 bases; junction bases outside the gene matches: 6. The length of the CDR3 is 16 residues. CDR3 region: CASSLTPSGRDNEQFF. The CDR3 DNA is TGTGCCAGCTCACTGACCCCTAGCGGGAGGGACAATGAGCAGTTCTTC.

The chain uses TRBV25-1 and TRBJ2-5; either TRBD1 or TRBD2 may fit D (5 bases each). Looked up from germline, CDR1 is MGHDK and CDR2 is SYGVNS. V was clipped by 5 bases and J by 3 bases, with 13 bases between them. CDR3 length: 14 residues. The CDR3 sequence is CASSLGLGEETQYF. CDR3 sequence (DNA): TGTGCCAGCAGTCTGGGGCTGGGAGAAGAGACCCAGTACTTC.

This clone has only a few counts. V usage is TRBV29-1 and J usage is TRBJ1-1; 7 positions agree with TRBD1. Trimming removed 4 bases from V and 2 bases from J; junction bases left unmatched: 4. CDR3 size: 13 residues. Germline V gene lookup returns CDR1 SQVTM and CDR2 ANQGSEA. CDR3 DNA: TGCAGCGTTGGGGGACAGCTTAACACTGAAGCTTTCTTT. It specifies CSVGGQLNTEAFF.

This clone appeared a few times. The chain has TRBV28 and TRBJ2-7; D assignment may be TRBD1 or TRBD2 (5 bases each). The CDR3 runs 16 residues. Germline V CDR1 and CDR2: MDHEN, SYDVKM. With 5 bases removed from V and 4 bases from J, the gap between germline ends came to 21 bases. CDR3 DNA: TGTGCCAGCAGTAACTCACTTGGGGGTATGATTTACGAGCAGTACTTC. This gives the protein CASSNSLGGMIYEQYF.